This T cell receptor beta chain is drawn from a study of shared clonotypes between healthy human individuals. About the research overall: Three CD4 naive, three CD4 memory, two CD8 naive and one CD8 memory plate were used per donor.

The table came from immunoSEQ multiplex PCR; TCRdb's copy has only in-frame clones and leaves some out. Among 650,000 to 800,000 clones, about 92% were seen once, and the ten largest hold roughly 24%. Naive CD8 cells were CD45RO-negative, positively selected for CCR7, excluding terminally differentiated effector memory CD45RA+ cells. The CDR3 spans 15 residues. Trimming took off 1 base at V and 1 base at J, with 10 bases between the two ends. Germline CDR1 SEHNR, CDR2 FQNEAQ (reference sequence). This chain links TRBV7-9 with TRBJ1-1, with a weak D call TRBD1 (6 bases). The sequencing input was naive CD8+ T cells sorted from blood. This receptor was obtained from a man aged 25 to 45 in good health. The CDR3: CASSLDWDKNTEAFF. In DNA, the CDR3 is TGTGCCAGCAGCTTAGACTGGGACAAGAACACTGAAGCTTTCTTT.